What follows are 18 T cell receptor beta chains derived from one specimen sequenced in a study of blood T cell repertoires in COVID-19. Clones were read by immunoSEQ multiplex PCR, and TCRdb kept only the in-frame ones, dropping some. The table includes about 99,000 clones, about 89% detected once. The sequenced sample was peripheral blood. The source is a human donor in a cohort sampled during active COVID-19.

The J gene is TRBJ1-2, the V gene TRBV19; perhaps TRBD1 as D (5 bases). Trimming removed 6 bases at V and 4 bases at J, with 21 bases between. Germline V CDR1 and CDR2: LNHDA, SQIVND (reference sequence). The CDR3 consists of 16 residues. CDR3 nucleotide sequence: TGTGCCAGTAGCCCACTCTCCGGGACGGGGGTCTATGGCTACACCTTC. Protein: CASSPLSGTGVYGYTF. The whole variable domain, remainder taken from reference TRBV19 and TRBJ1-2, is DGGITQSPKYLFRKEGQNVTLSCEQNLNHDAMYWYRQDPGQGLRLIYYSQIVNDFQKGDIAEGYSVSREKKESFPLTVTSAQKNPTAFYLCASSPLSGTGVYGYTFGSGTRLTVV.

The chain has TRBV24-1 and TRBJ2-3, with a weak D call TRBD2 (5 bases). V shed 4 bases and J shed 0 bases, with 16 bases lying between them. The CDR3 has 17 amino acids. Germline values: CDR1 KGHDR, CDR2 SFDVKD. Written as DNA, the CDR3 is TGTGCCACCAGTGACCCAAGTGGGAGCCTTAGCACAGATACGCAGTATTTT. Its translation is CATSDPSGSLSTDTQYF.

The chain couples TRBV5-5 to TRBJ1-2, with TRBD1 identical over 12 bases. J lost 4 bases, V lost 0 bases, and 4 bases had no gene match. The CDR3 contains 16 residues. CDR1 and CDR2 (germline): SGHKS, YYEKEE (reference sequence). Here the CDR3 DNA reads TGTGCCAGCAGCTTGGGCGGGACAGGGGGCTCCTATGGCTACACCTTC. Amino acids: CASSLGGTGGSYGYTF.

V and J are TRBV7-8 and TRBJ1-5; 7 nucleotides align to TRBD1. CDR3 length: 15 residues. The V segment lost 6 bases and the J segment 0 bases; nucleotides outside the gene matches: 5. Germline loops: CDR1 SGHVS, CDR2 FQNEAQ. DNA for the CDR3: TGTGCCAGCAGGGGGACAGACGATAGCAATCAGCCCCAGCATTTT. Its protein is CASRGTDDSNQPQHF.

The CDR3 DNA reads TGTGCCAGCAGCCTTAACAGGGGGCAGGAGCAGTACTTC. Its protein is CASSLNRGQEQYF. This rearrangement joins TRBV3-1 (or the pseudogene TRBV3-2) to TRBJ2-7; TRBD1 agrees at 9 bases. V lost 4 bases to trimming and J lost 7 bases; unmatched junction nucleotides: 5. CDR3 length: 13 residues. Germline V CDR1 and CDR2: LGHDT, YNNKEL (reference sequence).

This clone was observed a few times. The rearrangement joins TRBV11-2 to TRBJ2-7; a weak D match, TRBD1 (7 bases). Germline-derived CDR1 and CDR2 are SGHAT and FQNNGV. There are 15 residues in the CDR3. The V end was cut by 1 base, the J end by 3 bases, with 13 bases between. This chain's CDR3 is CASSLGQGGSYEQYF. CDR3 nucleotides: TGTGCCAGCAGCTTAGGTCAGGGGGGTAGCTACGAGCAGTACTTC.

Turning to this clone: One end of the junction fails to match germline, which may point to a read error. The rearrangement uses TRBV28 and TRBJ1-2; 7 bases line up with TRBD1. This CDR3 has 15 residues. The germline V gene encodes CDR1 MDHEN and CDR2 SYDVKM. CDR3 in amino acids: CAGRSYDRALGGYTF. For the CDR3, the DNA is TGTGCCGGCAGGTCTTACGACAGGGCGTTGGGTGGCTACACCTTC.

This chain joins TRBV11-3 and TRBJ2-3; 16 bases are a match to TRBD2. V shed 2 bases and J 1 base; nucleotides not matched to a gene: 6. Per germline, CDR1 SGHNT and CDR2 YENEEA. This CDR3 has 19 amino acids. DNA of the CDR3: TGTGCCAGCAGCTTACATCTGGGACTAGCGGGGGGGGGCACAGATACGCAGTATTTT. Its protein is CASSLHLGLAGGGTDTQYF.

V is TRBV5-1 and J is TRBJ2-7; TRBD2 agrees at 9 bases. The CDR3 is 13 amino acids. V was pared by 5 bases and J by 6 bases, with 6 bases of the junction left unmatched. Germline CDR1 and CDR2: SGHRS and YFSETQ. For the CDR3, the DNA is TGCGCCAGCAGTCCCGGGACTAGCAGCGAGCAGTACTTC. Translated: CASSPGTSSEQYF.

J is TRBJ2-2 and V is TRBV5-5, with 7 bases lining up with TRBD1. The CDR3 loop spans 16 amino acids. The V gene end was trimmed by 0 bases and the J gene end by 1 base; junction bases not matched to a gene: 3. Per the germline V gene, CDR1 is SGHKS and CDR2 is YYEKEE (reference sequence). The CDR3 region is CASSLETGRNTGELFF. In DNA form, the CDR3 reads TGTGCCAGCAGCTTGGAGACAGGGAGGAACACCGGGGAGCTGTTTTTT.

Concerning this clone itself: Other DNA sequences in the same sample also yield this CDR3. V gene TRBV30 combines with J gene TRBJ1-3, with unresolved D. The CDR3 contains 14 residues. Trimming cost V 2 bases and J 0 bases, with 8 bases left between them. Germline V gives CDR1 GTSNPN, CDR2 SVGIG (reference sequence). CDR3 nucleotides: TGTGCCTGGAGTCGCGGGAGCTCTGGAAACACCATATATTTT. Its translation: CAWSRGSSGNTIYF.

The CDR3 is CASSYSPGGQPQHF. In nucleotides, the CDR3 is TGTGCCAGCAGTTATTCACCAGGGGGTCAGCCCCAGCATTTT. V usage is TRBV3-1 (or the pseudogene TRBV3-2) and J usage is TRBJ1-5; 7 bases align to TRBD1. Trimming at V came to 6 bases and at J to 6 bases, leaving 8 bases not matched to a gene. This CDR3 is built from 14 residues. CDR1 and CDR2 (germline): LGHDT, YNNKEL (reference sequence).

The chain carries TRBV10-1 and TRBJ2-5; a weak D match, TRBD2 (7 bases). CDR3 length: 16 amino acids. The V gene's germline CDR1 is WNHNN and CDR2 SYGVQD (reference sequence). V was pared by 7 bases and J by 3 bases, with 21 bases between. DNA for the CDR3: TGCGCCAGCACGTTTTGGGGGGGCGCGAGGGAAGAGACCCAGTACTTC. It codes for CASTFWGGAREETQYF.

The rearrangement links TRBV5-5 to TRBJ2-7; no definite D call. Germline CDR1 reads SGHKS; CDR2 reads YYEKEE (reference sequence). V lost 2 bases, J lost 3 bases, and 9 bases lay in between. The CDR3 runs to 13 residues. The CDR3: CASSFQEGYEQYF. The CDR3 DNA follows: TGTGCCAGCAGCTTTCAGGAAGGCTACGAGCAGTACTTC.

This clone was seen only once. The V and J genes are TRBV11-2 and TRBJ2-5; 14 bases are a match to TRBD2. There are 16 residues in the CDR3. The V segment lost 5 bases and the J segment 4 bases; nucleotides outside the gene matches: 6. Germline assignment: CDR1 SGHAT and CDR2 FQNNGV. The CDR3 sequence is CASSLGTSGSGETQYF. Written as DNA, the CDR3 is TGTGCCAGCAGCCTTGGGACTAGCGGGAGCGGAGAGACCCAGTACTTC.

This chain joins TRBV5-4 and TRBJ1-1; 10 bases fit TRBD1. The trim removed 3 bases at V and 5 bases at J, leaving 7 bases unmatched. The CDR3 contains 15 residues. Germline V gene data show CDR1 as SGHNT and CDR2 as YYREEE (reference sequence). The CDR3 nucleotides read TGTGCCAGCAGCTCACCTGGACAGGGGGGAACTGAAGCTTTCTTT. This sequence encodes CASSSPGQGGTEAFF.

CDR3 DNA: TGTGCCATCAGGCCGGGAGGCGGGGCCGGGGAGCTGTTTTTT. Its protein product is CAIRPGGGAGELFF. This rearrangement joins TRBV10-3 to TRBJ2-2; 7 nucleotides agree with TRBD2. With V trimmed by 6 bases and J by 6 bases, 7 bases remained unmatched. CDR3 size: 14 residues. CDR1 is ENHRY and CDR2 is SYGVKD in the germline V gene.

The chain couples TRBV20-1 to TRBJ2-1; tentative D call: TRBD2 (5 bases). Trimming took off 2 bases at V and 9 bases at J, with 8 bases between the two ends. This CDR3 comprises 11 residues. CDR1 and CDR2 from the germline V gene are DFQATT and SNEGSKA (reference sequence). CDR3 residues: CSARSGGEQFF. As DNA, the CDR3 is TGCAGTGCTAGAAGCGGAGGTGAGCAGTTCTTC.